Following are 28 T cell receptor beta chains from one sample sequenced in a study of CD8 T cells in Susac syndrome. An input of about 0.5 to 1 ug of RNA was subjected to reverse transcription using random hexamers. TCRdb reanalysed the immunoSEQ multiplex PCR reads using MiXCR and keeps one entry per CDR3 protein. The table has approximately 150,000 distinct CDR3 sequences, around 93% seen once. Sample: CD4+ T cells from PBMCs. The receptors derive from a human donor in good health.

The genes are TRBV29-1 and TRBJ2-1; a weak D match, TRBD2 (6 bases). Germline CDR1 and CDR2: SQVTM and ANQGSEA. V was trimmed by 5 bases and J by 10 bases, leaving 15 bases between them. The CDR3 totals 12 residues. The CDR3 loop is CSVFFLAGEQFF. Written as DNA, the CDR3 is TGCAGCGTTTTCTTCCTCGCGGGGGAGCAGTTCTTC.

The CDR3 is CASSQIKAVGTDTQYF. CDR3 coding DNA: TGCGCCAGCAGTCAAATCAAGGCAGTGGGGACAGATACGCAGTATTTT. This rearrangement joins TRBV23-1 to TRBJ2-3; D gene ambiguous. TRBV23-1 is placed among ORFs of uncertain function. V was clipped by 2 bases and J by 3 bases, with 15 bases between them. This CDR3 region has 16 residues.

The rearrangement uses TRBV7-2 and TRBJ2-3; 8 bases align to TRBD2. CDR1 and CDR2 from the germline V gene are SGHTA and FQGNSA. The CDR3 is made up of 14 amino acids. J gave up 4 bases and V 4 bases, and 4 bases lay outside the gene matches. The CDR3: CASSSGGPPDTQYF. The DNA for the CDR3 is TGTGCCAGCAGCTCGGGGGGGCCCCCAGATACGCAGTATTTT.

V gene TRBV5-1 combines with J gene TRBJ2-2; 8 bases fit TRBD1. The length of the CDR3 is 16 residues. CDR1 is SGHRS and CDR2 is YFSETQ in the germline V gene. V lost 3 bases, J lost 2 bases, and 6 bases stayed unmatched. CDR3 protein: CASSSDQGANTGELFF. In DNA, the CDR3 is TGCGCCAGCAGCTCCGATCAGGGGGCCAACACCGGGGAGCTGTTTTTT. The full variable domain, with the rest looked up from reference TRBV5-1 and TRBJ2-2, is KAGVTQTPRYLIKTRGQQVTLSCSPISGHRSVSWYQQTPGQGLQFLFEYFSETQRNKGNFPGRFSGRQFSNSRSEMNVSTLELGDSALYLCASSSDQGANTGELFFGEGSRLTVL.

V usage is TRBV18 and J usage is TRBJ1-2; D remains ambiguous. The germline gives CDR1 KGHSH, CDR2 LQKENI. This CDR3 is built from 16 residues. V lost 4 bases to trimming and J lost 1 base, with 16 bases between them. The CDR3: CASSLQDPAFNYGYTF. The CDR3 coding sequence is TGTGCCAGCTCACTTCAGGACCCCGCCTTTAACTATGGCTACACCTTC.

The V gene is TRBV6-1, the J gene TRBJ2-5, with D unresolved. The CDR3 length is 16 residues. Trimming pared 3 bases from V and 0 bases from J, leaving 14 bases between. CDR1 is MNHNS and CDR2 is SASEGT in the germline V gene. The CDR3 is CASSDASRMYQETQYF. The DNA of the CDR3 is TGTGCCAGCAGTGATGCCAGCAGGATGTACCAAGAGACCCAGTACTTC.

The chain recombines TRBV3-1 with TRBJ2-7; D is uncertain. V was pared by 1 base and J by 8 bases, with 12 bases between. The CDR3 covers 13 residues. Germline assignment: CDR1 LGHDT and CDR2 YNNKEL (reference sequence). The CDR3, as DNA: TGTGCCAGCAGCCAAGTCGATAGCATCAAGCAGTACTTC. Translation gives CASSQVDSIKQYF.

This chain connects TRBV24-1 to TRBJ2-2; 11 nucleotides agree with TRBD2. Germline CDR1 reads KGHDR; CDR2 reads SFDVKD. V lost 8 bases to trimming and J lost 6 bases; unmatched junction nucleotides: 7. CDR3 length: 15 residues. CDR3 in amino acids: CATNLTSGGAGELFF. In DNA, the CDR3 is TGTGCCACCAACCTTACTAGCGGGGGAGCCGGGGAGCTGTTTTTT.

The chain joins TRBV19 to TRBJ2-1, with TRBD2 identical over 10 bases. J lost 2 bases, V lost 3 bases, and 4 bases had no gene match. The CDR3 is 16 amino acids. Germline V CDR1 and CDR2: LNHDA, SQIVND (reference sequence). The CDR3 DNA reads TGTGCCAGTAGTATTGCTAGCGGGGGACCCTACAATGAGCAGTTCTTC. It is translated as CASSIASGGPYNEQFF.

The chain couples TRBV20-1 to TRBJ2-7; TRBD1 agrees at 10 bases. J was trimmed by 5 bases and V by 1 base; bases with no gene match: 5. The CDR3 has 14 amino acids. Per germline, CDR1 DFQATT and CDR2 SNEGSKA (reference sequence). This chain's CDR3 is CSARAPDRGDEQYF. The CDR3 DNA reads TGCAGTGCTAGAGCACCGGACAGGGGGGACGAGCAGTACTTC.

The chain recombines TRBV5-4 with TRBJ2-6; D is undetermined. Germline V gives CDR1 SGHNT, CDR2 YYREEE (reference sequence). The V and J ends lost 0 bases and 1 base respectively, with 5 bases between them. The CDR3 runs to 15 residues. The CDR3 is CASSLDVSGANVLTF. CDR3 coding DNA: TGTGCCAGCAGCTTGGACGTTTCTGGGGCCAACGTCCTGACTTTC. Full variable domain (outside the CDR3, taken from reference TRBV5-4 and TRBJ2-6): ETGVTQSPTHLIKTRGQQVTLRCSSQSGHNTVSWYQQALGQGPQFIFQYYREEENGRGNFPPRFSGLQFPNYSSELNVNALELDDSALYLCASSLDVSGANVLTFGAGSRLTVL.

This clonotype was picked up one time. In nucleotides, the CDR3 is TGTGCCAGCAGCCAAGTTGGGTGGGGCGCGTCTCAAGAGACCCAGTACTTC. This encodes CASSQVGWGASQETQYF. The chain carries TRBV3-1 and TRBJ2-5; D may be TRBD1 (5 bases). Germline V CDR1 and CDR2: LGHDT, YNNKEL (reference sequence). Trimming removed 1 base at V and 2 bases at J, with 17 bases between. The CDR3 has 17 residues.

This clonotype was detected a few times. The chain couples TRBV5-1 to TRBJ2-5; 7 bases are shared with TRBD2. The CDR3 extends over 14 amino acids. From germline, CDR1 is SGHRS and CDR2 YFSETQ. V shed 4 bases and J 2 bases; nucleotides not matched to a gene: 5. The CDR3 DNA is TGCGCCAGCAGCCCCGGGACTACACAAGAGACCCAGTACTTC. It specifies CASSPGTTQETQYF.

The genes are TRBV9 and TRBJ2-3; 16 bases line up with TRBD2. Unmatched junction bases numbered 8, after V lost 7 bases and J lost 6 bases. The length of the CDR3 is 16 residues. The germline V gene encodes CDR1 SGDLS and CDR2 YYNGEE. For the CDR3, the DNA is TGTGCCAGCTCCGGGACTAGCGGGGGGGCGTTCGATACGCAGTATTTT. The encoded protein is CASSGTSGGAFDTQYF.

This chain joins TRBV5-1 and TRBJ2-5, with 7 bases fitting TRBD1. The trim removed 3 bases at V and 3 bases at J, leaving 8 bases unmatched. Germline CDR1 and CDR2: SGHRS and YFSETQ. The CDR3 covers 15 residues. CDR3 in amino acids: CASSSTGTGEETQYF. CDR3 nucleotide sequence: TGCGCCAGCAGCTCGACAGGGACCGGGGAAGAGACCCAGTACTTC.

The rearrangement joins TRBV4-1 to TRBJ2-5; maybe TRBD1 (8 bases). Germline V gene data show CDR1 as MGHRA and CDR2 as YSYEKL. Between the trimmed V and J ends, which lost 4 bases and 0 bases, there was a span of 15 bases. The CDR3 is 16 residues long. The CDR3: CASSPHRGGDQETQYF. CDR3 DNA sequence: TGCGCCAGCAGCCCACACAGGGGGGGTGACCAAGAGACCCAGTACTTC.

The CDR3 loop is CSASRLAGGLNTGELFF. The CDR3 bases are TGCAGTGCTAGCCGACTAGCGGGGGGATTAAACACCGGGGAGCTGTTTTTT. The rearrangement links TRBV20-1 to TRBJ2-2, with 13 nucleotides matching TRBD2. V trimming: 3 bases; J trimming: 2 bases; junction bases outside the gene matches: 6. Germline V CDR1 and CDR2: DFQATT, SNEGSKA (reference sequence). The CDR3 consists of 17 residues.

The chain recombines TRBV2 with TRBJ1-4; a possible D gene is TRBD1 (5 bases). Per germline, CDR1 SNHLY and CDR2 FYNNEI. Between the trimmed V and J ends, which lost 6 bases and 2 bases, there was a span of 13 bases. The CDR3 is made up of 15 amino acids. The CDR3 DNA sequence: TGTGCCAGCAGCCAAGTCGGGGCCACTAATGAAAAACTGTTTTTT. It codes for CASSQVGATNEKLFF. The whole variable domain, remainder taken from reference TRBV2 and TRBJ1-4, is EPEVTQTPSHQVTQMGQEVILRCVPISNHLYFYWYRQILGQKVEFLVSFYNNEISEKSEIFDDQFSVERPDGSNFTLKIRSTKLEDSAMYFCASSQVGATNEKLFFGSGTQLSVL.

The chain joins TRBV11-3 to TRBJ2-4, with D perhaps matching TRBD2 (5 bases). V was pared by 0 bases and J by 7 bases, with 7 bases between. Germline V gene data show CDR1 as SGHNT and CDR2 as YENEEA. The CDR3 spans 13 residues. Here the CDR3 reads CASSLDRDNIQYF. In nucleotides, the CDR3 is TGTGCCAGCAGCTTAGATCGGGATAACATTCAGTACTTC.

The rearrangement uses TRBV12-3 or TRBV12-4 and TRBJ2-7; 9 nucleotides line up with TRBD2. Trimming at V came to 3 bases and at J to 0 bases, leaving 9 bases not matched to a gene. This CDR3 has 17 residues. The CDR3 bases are TGTGCCAGCAGTTTTAGAGCGGGGGGCCAGCTCTCCTACGAGCAGTACTTC. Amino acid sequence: CASSFRAGGQLSYEQYF.

Here the CDR3 reads CASSQVSGTNTGELFF. In DNA form, the CDR3 reads TGCGCCAGCAGCCAAGTGTCGGGAACGAACACCGGGGAGCTGTTTTTT. The V call is TRBV4-1, the J call TRBJ2-2; the D gene is possibly TRBD2 (5 bases). Germline assignment: CDR1 MGHRA and CDR2 YSYEKL. The length of the CDR3 is 16 residues. V gave up 1 base and J gave up 0 bases, with 9 bases separating them.

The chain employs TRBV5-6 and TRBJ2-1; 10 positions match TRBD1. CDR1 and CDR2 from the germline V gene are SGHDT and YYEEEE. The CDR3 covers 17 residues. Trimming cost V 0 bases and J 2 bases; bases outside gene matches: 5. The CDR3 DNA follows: TGTGCCAGCAGCTTGGGGCCGGGACAGGGGACCTACAATGAGCAGTTCTTC. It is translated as CASSLGPGQGTYNEQFF.

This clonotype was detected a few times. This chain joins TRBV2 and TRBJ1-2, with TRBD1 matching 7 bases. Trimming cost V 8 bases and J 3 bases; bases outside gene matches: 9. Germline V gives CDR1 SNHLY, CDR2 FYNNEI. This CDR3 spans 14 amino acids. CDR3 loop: CASSLDRVYYGYTF. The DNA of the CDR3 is TGTGCCAGCTCTCTTGACAGGGTCTACTATGGCTACACCTTC.

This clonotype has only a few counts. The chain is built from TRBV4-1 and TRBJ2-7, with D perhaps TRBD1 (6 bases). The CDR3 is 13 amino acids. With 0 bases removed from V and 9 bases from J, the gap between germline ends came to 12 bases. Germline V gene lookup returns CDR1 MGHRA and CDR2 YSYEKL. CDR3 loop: CASSQELRQAQYF. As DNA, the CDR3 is TGCGCCAGCAGCCAAGAGTTAAGACAGGCGCAGTACTTC.

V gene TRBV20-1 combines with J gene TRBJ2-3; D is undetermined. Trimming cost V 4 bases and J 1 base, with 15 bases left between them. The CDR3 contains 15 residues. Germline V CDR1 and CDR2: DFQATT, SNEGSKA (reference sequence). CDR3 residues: CSATRNGPGTDTQYF. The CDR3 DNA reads TGCAGTGCTACGCGGAATGGTCCGGGCACAGATACGCAGTATTTT.

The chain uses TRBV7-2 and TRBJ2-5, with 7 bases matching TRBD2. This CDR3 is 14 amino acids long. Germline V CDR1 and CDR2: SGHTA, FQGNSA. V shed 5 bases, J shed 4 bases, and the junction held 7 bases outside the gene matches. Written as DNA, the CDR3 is TGTGCCAGCAGCCTCGGGCCTAGCGGAGAGACCCAGTACTTC. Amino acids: CASSLGPSGETQYF.

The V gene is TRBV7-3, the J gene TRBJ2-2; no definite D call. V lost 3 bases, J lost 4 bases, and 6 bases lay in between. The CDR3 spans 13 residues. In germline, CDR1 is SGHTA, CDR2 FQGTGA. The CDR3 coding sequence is TGTGCCAGCAGCTTCACACCCACCGGGGAGCTGTTTTTT. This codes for CASSFTPTGELFF. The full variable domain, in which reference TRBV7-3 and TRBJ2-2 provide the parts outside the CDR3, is GAGVSQTPSNKVTEKGKYVELRCDPISGHTALYWYRQSLGQGPEFLIYFQGTGAADDSGLPNDRFFAVRPEGSVSTLKIQRTERGDSAVYLCASSFTPTGELFFGEGSRLTVL.

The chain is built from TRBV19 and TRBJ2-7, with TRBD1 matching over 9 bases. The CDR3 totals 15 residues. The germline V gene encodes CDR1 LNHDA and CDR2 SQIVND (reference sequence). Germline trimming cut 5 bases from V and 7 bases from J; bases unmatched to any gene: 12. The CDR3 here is CASSRFRDRAGEQYF. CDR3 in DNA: TGTGCCAGTAGTCGCTTCCGGGACAGGGCGGGGGAGCAGTACTTC. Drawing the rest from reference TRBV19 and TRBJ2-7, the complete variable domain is DGGITQSPKYLFRKEGQNVTLSCEQNLNHDAMYWYRQDPGQGLRLIYYSQIVNDFQKGDIAEGYSVSREKKESFPLTVTSAQKNPTAFYLCASSRFRDRAGEQYFGPGTRLTVT.